Sequencing of this T cell receptor (beta chain) was carried out in a study of cytomegalovirus exposure and HLA in healthy donors. Findings of the study overall: Clonal expansion, a later analysis showed, was greater in HLA-associated TCR beta chains than in equally common others.

The germline gives CDR1 SGHTA, CDR2 FQGNSA. V was cut by 0 bases and J by 8 bases, with 11 bases left in between. The CDR3 has 14 amino acids. The PCR made use of 60 Vbeta and 13 Jbeta primers. Produced via immunoSEQ multiplex PCR; TCRdb's table is partial and in-frame only. The data hold some 140,000 clones, with around 83% observed a single time. Points on this clone: Antigen: not known.

The chain is built from TRBV7-2 and TRBJ2-1; no reliable D call. This TCR was sampled from a male donor in good health and CMV-seropositive. Sequences were obtained from PBMCs. CDR3 in amino acids: CASSLAGYTDEQFF. The DNA for the CDR3 is TGTGCCAGCAGCTTAGCGGGCTACACGGATGAGCAGTTCTTC.